These 17 T cell receptor beta chains were sequenced from one sample in a study of blood T cells in healthy people across ages (dated by TCRdb to between 2015 and 2016). The library was generated by 5' RACE. TCRdb records Illumina HiSeq 2500 as the sequencer. The second PCR ran for roughly 7 to 11 cycles and used a J-beta primer mix along with a sample-barcoded 5' primer. The public reads were reanalyzed by TCRdb: fastp trimming at Q25, MiXCR alignment, in-frame beta chains only. Identical CDR3 proteins give one entry, which carries the most common genes and DNA. This sample has 500,000 to 700,000 distinct CDR3 sequences in its table, and about 30% of those were observed once. The ten largest clonotypes hold 15% to 18% of the sample. The sequenced sample was blood. The source of these receptors is an elderly woman in good health.

This clonotype was observed at least ten times. This rearrangement joins TRBV7-2 to TRBJ2-7; no reliable D call. Germline-derived CDR1 and CDR2 are SGHTA and FQGNSA. This CDR3 comprises 14 residues. V lost 1 base and J 5 bases, leaving 12 bases between the germline ends. CDR3: CASSLVAARNEQYF. Written as DNA, the CDR3 is TGTGCCAGCAGCTTAGTGGCGGCCCGCAACGAGCAGTACTTC.

There are many counts of this clonotype. The J gene is TRBJ2-1, the V gene TRBV5-1; no clear D gene. The CDR3 is 16 residues long. V lost 1 base, J lost 0 bases, and 11 bases lay in between. Germline-derived CDR1 and CDR2 are SGHRS and YFSETQ. The CDR3 spells CASSLKVSVSYNEQFF. For the CDR3, the DNA is TGCGCCAGCAGCTTGAAGGTCTCCGTCTCCTACAATGAGCAGTTCTTC.

This clonotype was counted between two and nine times. This may come from a read error, since a much larger clone is one base off. The chain is built from TRBV21-1 and TRBJ2-4; the table's D call of TRBD2 was not tested on the DNA. TRBJ2-7 matches the DNA end more closely, so the J call is doubtful. TRBV21-1 is recorded as a pseudogene. This CDR3 is built from 16 residues. CDR3 bases: TGTGCCAGCAGCAAAGTACACTTTCTGATCTCCCACGAGCAGTACTTC. Its protein is CASSKVHFLISHEQYF.

This clonotype came up many times. The rearrangement uses TRBV10-3 and TRBJ2-1; TRBD1 aligns across 9 bases. This CDR3 is built from 17 residues. The trim removed 4 bases at V and 0 bases at J, leaving 7 bases unmatched. Germline CDR1 is ENHRY and CDR2 is SYGVKD. The CDR3 region has the DNA TGTGCCATCAGTGGCCGCGGACAGGGGAGCTCCTACAATGAGCAGTTCTTC. It is translated as CAISGRGQGSSYNEQFF.

This clonotype appeared many times. J is TRBJ2-1 and V is TRBV7-6, with a tentative D call TRBD1 (6 bases). V lost 5 bases and J 2 bases, leaving 13 bases between the germline ends. The CDR3 consists of 15 residues. Germline assignment: CDR1 SGHVS and CDR2 FNYEAQ. This CDR3 is CASSPDRSAYNEQFF. CDR3 DNA: TGTGCCAGCAGCCCCGACAGGTCGGCCTACAATGAGCAGTTCTTC. The full variable domain, in which reference TRBV7-6 and TRBJ2-1 provide the parts outside the CDR3, is GAGVSQSPRYKVTKRGQDVALRCDPISGHVSLYWYRQALGQGPEFLTYFNYEAQQDKSGLPNDRFSAERPEGSISTLTIQRTEQRDSAMYRCASSPDRSAYNEQFFGPGTRLTVL.

This clonotype occurred a few times. Relative to the germline gene, one junction end is altered; a read error may explain this. This chain connects TRBV28 to TRBJ1-5; 9 nucleotides align to TRBD1. The V gene's germline CDR1 is MDHEN and CDR2 SYDVKM. The CDR3 totals 16 residues. As DNA, the CDR3 is TGTGTCAGCAGTGCTCCGGGACAGGGAAACAATCAGCCCCAGCATTTT. It is translated as CVSSAPGQGNNQPQHF. The entire variable domain, with the rest obtained from reference TRBV28 and TRBJ1-5, is as follows: DVKVTQSSRYLVKRTGEKVFLECVQDMDHENMFWYRQDPGLGLRLIYFSYDVKMKEKGDIPEGYSVSREKKERFSLILESASTNQTSMYLCVSSAPGQGNNQPQHFGDGTRLSIL.

V usage is TRBV4-2 and J usage is TRBJ2-7; perhaps TRBD2 as D (6 bases). Trimming cost V 3 bases and J 8 bases, with 11 bases left between them. There are 12 residues in the CDR3. Germline CDR1 is LGHNA and CDR2 is YNFKEQ. The CDR3 DNA follows: TGTGCCAGCAGCCAGGAGGGGCCGAAGCAGTACTTC. Translation: CASSQEGPKQYF.

This clonotype was seen ten or more times. J is TRBJ1-5 and V is TRBV6-6; TRBD1 is a possible D gene (5 bases). The germline V gene encodes CDR1 MNHNY and CDR2 SVGAGI (reference sequence). The CDR3 totals 16 residues. Trimming pared 6 bases from V and 2 bases from J, leaving 17 bases between. Here the CDR3 DNA reads TGTGCCAGCAGCCTGGGGCAACTGCCGGGCAATCAGCCCCAGCATTTT. Residues: CASSLGQLPGNQPQHF.

This clonotype was counted only a few times. The chain carries TRBV5-5 and TRBJ2-4; TRBD1 or TRBD2 may be the D gene (5 bases each). The V gene's germline CDR1 is SGHKS and CDR2 YYEKEE (reference sequence). Trimming pared 4 bases from V and 3 bases from J, leaving 14 bases between. The CDR3 sequence is 15 residues long. The CDR3 protein is CASSTGTGSKNIQYF. In nucleotides, the CDR3 is TGTGCCAGCAGCACGGGGACGGGTAGCAAAAACATTCAGTACTTC. The variable domain in full, with the rest retrieved from reference TRBV5-5 and TRBJ2-4, is DAGVTQSPTHLIKTRGQQVTLRCSPISGHKSVSWYQQVLGQGPQFIFQYYEKEERGRGNFPDRFSARQFPNYSSELNVNALLLGDSALYLCASSTGTGSKNIQYFGAGTRLSVL.

The chain combines TRBV20-1 with TRBJ2-1; 14 nucleotides line up with TRBD2. Germline CDR1 and CDR2: DFQATT and SNEGSKA (reference sequence). The CDR3 runs to 17 residues. The ends lost 1 base at V and 6 bases at J; junction bases unmatched: 8. The CDR3 spells CSARVVGTSGSSNEQFF. The CDR3 DNA is TGCAGTGCTAGAGTTGTAGGGACTAGCGGGAGTTCCAATGAGCAGTTCTTC.

This chain links TRBV2 with TRBJ1-1; unclear D gene. In germline, CDR1 is SNHLY, CDR2 FYNNEI. V lost 7 bases and J 4 bases, leaving 16 bases between the germline ends. CDR3 length equals 14 residues. The CDR3 bases are TGTGCCAGCATAATAGGAACCATGACCACTGAAGCTTTCTTT. Its translation: CASIIGTMTTEAFF. The complete variable domain, with remaining parts taken from reference TRBV2 and TRBJ1-1, reads EPEVTQTPSHQVTQMGQEVILRCVPISNHLYFYWYRQILGQKVEFLVSFYNNEISEKSEIFDDQFSVERPDGSNFTLKIRSTKLEDSAMYFCASIIGTMTTEAFFGQGTRLTVV.

This clonotype was seen many times. CDR3 nucleotides: TGTGCCAGCAGCGGGGACAGGGCGGAGACCCAGTACTTC. It encodes CASSGDRAETQYF. The V and J genes are TRBV7-6 and TRBJ2-5, with 9 positions matching TRBD1. Losses at the gene ends were 5 bases for V and 5 bases for J; bases not matched to a gene: 3. The CDR3 has 13 residues. Per germline, CDR1 SGHVS and CDR2 FNYEAQ.

This rearrangement joins TRBV7-9 to TRBJ1-2, with 9 bases lining up with TRBD1. Germline CDR1 SEHNR, CDR2 FQNEAQ (reference sequence). V lost 5 bases, J lost 4 bases, and 5 bases stayed unmatched. The CDR3 has 14 amino acids. Here the CDR3 DNA reads TGTGCCAGCAGCCCCCTGACAGGGGGCTATGGCTACACCTTC. Translating gives CASSPLTGGYGYTF.

The rearrangement links TRBV7-8 to TRBJ2-1; D is possibly TRBD2 (5 bases). CDR1 and CDR2 (germline): SGHVS, FQNEAQ. The ends were cut back, 3 bases at V and 7 bases at J, with 16 bases in the middle. The CDR3 covers 15 residues. CDR3 protein: CASSFEEGRSNEQFF. CDR3 DNA sequence: TGTGCCAGCAGCTTCGAAGAGGGCCGGTCGAATGAGCAGTTCTTC. The whole variable domain, filled in from reference TRBV7-8 and TRBJ2-1, reads GAGVSQSPRYKVAKRGQDVALRCDPISGHVSLFWYQQALGQGPEFLTYFQNEAQLDKSGLPSDRFFAERPEGSVSTLKIQRTQQEDSAVYLCASSFEEGRSNEQFFGPGTRLTVL.

The chain has TRBV5-1 and TRBJ1-4; TRBD1 is a possible D gene (5 bases). The germline V gene has CDR1 SGHRS and CDR2 YFSETQ. The CDR3 consists of 14 residues. With 3 bases removed from V and 8 bases from J, the gap between germline ends came to 14 bases. The CDR3 loop is CASSWGGREEKLFF. The DNA for the CDR3 is TGCGCCAGCAGCTGGGGCGGCAGGGAAGAAAAACTGTTTTTT.

There are many counts of this clonotype. This chain connects TRBV5-1 to TRBJ2-7; perhaps TRBD1 as D (6 bases). Trimming pared 4 bases from V and 1 base from J, leaving 15 bases between. The germline V gene encodes CDR1 SGHRS and CDR2 YFSETQ. This CDR3 region has 15 residues. CDR3 DNA: TGCGCCAGCAGCCTAATCCGGGACAAATCCTACGAGCAGTACTTC. It is translated as CASSLIRDKSYEQYF.

This clonotype showed up many times. This chain uses TRBV12-3 or TRBV12-4 with TRBJ1-2, with a tentative D call TRBD1 (6 bases). V lost 7 bases and J lost 8, with 20 bases in between. The CDR3 loop spans 14 amino acids. Written as DNA, the CDR3 is TGTGCCAGCATTAGAAGGGGGACCCCGGGGGGCTACACCTTC. Its protein product is CASIRRGTPGGYTF.